Listed here are 4 T cell receptor beta chains from one sample, sequenced in a study of OX40 agonist ivuxolimab in advanced cancers. Clones were read by immunoSEQ multiplex PCR, and TCRdb kept only the in-frame ones, dropping some. The sample lists some 61,000 clones; under 90% were seen once. Sample: CD4+ or CD8+ T cells sorted from blood, taken in a trial of the OX40 agonist ivuxolimab. These receptor sequences come from an adult with an advanced solid tumor such as melanoma, head and neck, liver or kidney cancer.

V and J are TRBV19 and TRBJ2-3; TRBD2 matches 7 bases. CDR3 length: 16 residues. V lost 3 bases to trimming and J lost 1 base; unmatched junction nucleotides: 7. In germline, CDR1 is LNHDA, CDR2 SQIVND (reference sequence). The CDR3 nucleotides are TGTGCCAGTAGTATGCGCCCGGGACTACGCACAGATACGCAGTATTTT. This sequence encodes CASSMRPGLRTDTQYF. Filled out from reference TRBV19 and TRBJ2-3, the complete variable domain reads DGGITQSPKYLFRKEGQNVTLSCEQNLNHDAMYWYRQDPGQGLRLIYYSQIVNDFQKGDIAEGYSVSREKKESFPLTVTSAQKNPTAFYLCASSMRPGLRTDTQYFGPGTRLTVL.

The J gene is TRBJ1-2, the V gene TRBV2; no clear D gene. This CDR3 spans 14 amino acids. In germline, CDR1 is SNHLY, CDR2 FYNNEI. V shed 6 bases and J shed 4 bases, with 15 bases lying between them. The CDR3 loop is CASSPDQLGYGYTF. CDR3 bases: TGTGCCAGCAGCCCCGACCAGCTGGGCTATGGCTACACCTTC.

As to this clone: Other DNA sequences in the sample encode the same CDR3. This chain uses TRBV5-4 with TRBJ1-6; 8 positions agree with TRBD1. The CDR3 covers 14 residues. V trimming: 2 bases; J trimming: 7 bases; junction bases outside the gene matches: 2. From germline, CDR1 is SGHNT and CDR2 YYREEE (reference sequence). The CDR3 sequence is CASSLGQGNSPLHF. In nucleotides, the CDR3 is TGTGCCAGCAGCTTAGGACAGGGCAATTCACCCCTCCACTTT.

The chain employs TRBV19 and TRBJ2-4, with 8 bases matching TRBD2. Germline CDR1 LNHDA, CDR2 SQIVND (reference sequence). This CDR3 region has 16 residues. J gave up 0 bases and V 7 bases, and 8 bases lay outside the gene matches. In DNA form, the CDR3 reads TGTGCCAGTACTCCCGCGGGGGGCAGAGCCAAAAACATTCAGTACTTC. It specifies CASTPAGGRAKNIQYF.